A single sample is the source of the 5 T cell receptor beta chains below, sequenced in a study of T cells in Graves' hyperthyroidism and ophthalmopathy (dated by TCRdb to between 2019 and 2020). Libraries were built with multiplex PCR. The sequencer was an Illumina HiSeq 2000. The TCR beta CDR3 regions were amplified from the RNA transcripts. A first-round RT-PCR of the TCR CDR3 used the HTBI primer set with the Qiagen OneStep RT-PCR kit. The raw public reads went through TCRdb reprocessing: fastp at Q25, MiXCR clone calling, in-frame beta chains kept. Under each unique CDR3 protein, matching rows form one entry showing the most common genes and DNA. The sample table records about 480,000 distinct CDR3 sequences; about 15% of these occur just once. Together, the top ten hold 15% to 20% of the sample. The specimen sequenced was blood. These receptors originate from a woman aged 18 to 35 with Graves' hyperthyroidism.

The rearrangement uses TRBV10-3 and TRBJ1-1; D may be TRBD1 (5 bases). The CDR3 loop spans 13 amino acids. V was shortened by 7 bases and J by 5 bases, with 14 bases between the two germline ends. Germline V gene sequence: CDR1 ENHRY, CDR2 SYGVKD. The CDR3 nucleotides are TGTGCCATCACGGGACCCTCGGGGACTGAAGCTTTCTTT. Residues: CAITGPSGTEAFF.

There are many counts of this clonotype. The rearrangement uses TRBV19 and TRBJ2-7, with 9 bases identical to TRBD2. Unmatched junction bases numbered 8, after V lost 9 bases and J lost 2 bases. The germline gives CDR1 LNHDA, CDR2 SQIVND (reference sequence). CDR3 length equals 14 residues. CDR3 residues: CARKLLAGPYEQYF. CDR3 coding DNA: TGTGCCAGAAAACTACTAGCGGGTCCCTACGAGCAGTACTTC.

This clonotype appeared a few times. CDR3 loop: CASSSTGGRDTQYF. For the CDR3, the DNA is TGTGCCAGCAGCTCGACAGGGGGCAGAGATACGCAGTATTTT. This chain links TRBV3-1 with TRBJ2-3; 10 bases line up with TRBD1. The ends lost 5 bases at V and 5 bases at J; junction bases unmatched: 4. The CDR3 loop spans 14 amino acids. Germline CDR1 reads LGHDT; CDR2 reads YNNKEL (reference sequence).

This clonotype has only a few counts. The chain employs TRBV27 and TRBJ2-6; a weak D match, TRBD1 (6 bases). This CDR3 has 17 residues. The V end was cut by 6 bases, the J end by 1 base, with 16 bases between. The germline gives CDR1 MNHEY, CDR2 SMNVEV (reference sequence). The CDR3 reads CASSWTATASGANVLTF. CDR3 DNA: TGTGCCAGCAGCTGGACAGCCACAGCTTCTGGGGCCAACGTCCTGACTTTC.

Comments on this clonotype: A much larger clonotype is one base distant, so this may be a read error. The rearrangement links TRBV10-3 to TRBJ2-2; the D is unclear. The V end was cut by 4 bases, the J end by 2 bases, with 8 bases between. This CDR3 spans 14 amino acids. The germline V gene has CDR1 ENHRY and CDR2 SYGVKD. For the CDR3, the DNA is TGTGCCATCAGTGGGGAAATAAACACCGGGGAGCTGTTTTTT. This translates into CAISGEINTGELFF.